This TCR beta chain originates from a study of T-cell reconstitution after alpha-beta-depleted transplantation in children listed by TCRdb under 2016. In the study overall: The study quantitatively tracked T-cell immune reconstitution after TCRalphabeta/CD19-depleted allogeneic hematopoietic cell transplantation in children using TCR repertoire profiling.

Libraries were prepared through PCR. Data came from an Illumina HiSeq 2500. TCR library preparation used molecular barcoding, with unique molecular identifiers applied to normalize quantification of the TCRbeta repertoire. TCRdb trimmed public reads at Q25 via fastp, called clones via MiXCR and kept in-frame beta chains. Duplicate CDR3 protein sequences are folded into a single record with the most common DNA and genes. This sample comprises 500,000 to 600,000 distinct CDR3 sequences, around 16% of them detected only once. In total, the top ten clones hold more than 2.5% of the sample. The germline V gene (reference sequence) sets CDR1 to DFQATT and CDR2 to SNEGSKA. The CDR3, cysteine through phenylalanine, is 17 amino acids long. Just the 51-base CDR3 DNA is kept, in frame starting at base 1. Cut back by 0 bases and 0 bases, the V and J ends lie 16 bases apart. To note about this clonotype: This receptor's antigen is unknown. Base-call qualities are not available, and no considerably larger clone is one nucleotide away.

The sequence was obtained from a human donor who donated a stem cell graft to a child with acute lymphoblastic leukemia. The chain is encoded by TRBV20-1 joined to TRBJ2-3, with the D gene not clear enough to name. The material was PBMCs from the stem cell graft donor, obtained from the stem cell graft. The nucleotide sequence reads TGCAGTGCTAGAGAGGAGACTGGCAAGGAGAGCACAGATACGCAGTATTTT. Its protein reads: CSAREETGKESTDTQYF.